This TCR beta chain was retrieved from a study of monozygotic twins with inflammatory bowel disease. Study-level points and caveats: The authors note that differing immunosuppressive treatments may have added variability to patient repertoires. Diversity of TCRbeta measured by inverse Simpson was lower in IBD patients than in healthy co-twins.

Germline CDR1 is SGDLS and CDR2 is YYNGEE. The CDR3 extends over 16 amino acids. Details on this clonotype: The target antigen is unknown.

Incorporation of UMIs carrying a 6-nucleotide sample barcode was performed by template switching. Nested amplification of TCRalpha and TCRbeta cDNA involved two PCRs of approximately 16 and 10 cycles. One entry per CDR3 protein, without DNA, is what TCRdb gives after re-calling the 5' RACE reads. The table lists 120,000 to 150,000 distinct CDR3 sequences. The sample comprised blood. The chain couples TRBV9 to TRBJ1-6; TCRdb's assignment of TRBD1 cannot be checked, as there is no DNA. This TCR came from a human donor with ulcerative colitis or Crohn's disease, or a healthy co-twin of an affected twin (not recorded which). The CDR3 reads CASSVAMDSSNSPLHF.